This TCR beta chain was observed in a study of response to subunit inactivated influenza vaccine. General study points: After each seasonal influenza vaccination, few new T cells are recruited, the authors suggested.

The CDR3 is made up of 15 amino acids. V was trimmed by 0 bases and J by 3 bases, leaving 9 bases between them. Germline V gene lookup returns CDR1 LNHNV and CDR2 YYDKDF (reference sequence). This clonotype was seen repeatedly, ten times or more. Its antigen is unknown. MiXCR, applied by TCRdb to the RT-PCR reads, yields one record per CDR3 protein. The sample comprises fewer than 800,000 distinct CDR3 sequences, approximately 15% of which are singletons, and roughly 10% rests with the top ten. J is TRBJ1-5 and V is TRBV15; D not certain. The receptor was isolated from a man between 45 and 60 years old who received an inactivated influenza vaccine. The sample in question was PBMCs from blood, obtained 11 to 12 days after vaccination. This chain's CDR3 is CATSRDPGFNQPQHF. As DNA, the CDR3 is TGTGCCACCAGCAGAGATCCAGGATTCAATCAGCCCCAGCATTTT.